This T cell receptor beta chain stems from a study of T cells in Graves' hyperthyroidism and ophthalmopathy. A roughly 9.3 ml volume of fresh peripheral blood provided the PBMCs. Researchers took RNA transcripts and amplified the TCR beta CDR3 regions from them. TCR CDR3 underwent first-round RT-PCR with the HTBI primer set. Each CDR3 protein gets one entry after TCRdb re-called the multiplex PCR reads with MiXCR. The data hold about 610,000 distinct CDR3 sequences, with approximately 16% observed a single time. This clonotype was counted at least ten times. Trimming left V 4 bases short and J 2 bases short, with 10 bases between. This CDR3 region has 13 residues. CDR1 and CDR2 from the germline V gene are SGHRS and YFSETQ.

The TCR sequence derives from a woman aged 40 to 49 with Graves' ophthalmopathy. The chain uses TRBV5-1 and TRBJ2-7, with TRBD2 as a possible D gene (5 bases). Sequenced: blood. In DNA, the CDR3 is TGCGCCAGCAGCCACGGGAATCCCTACGAGCAGTACTTC. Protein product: CASSHGNPYEQYF.